This entry is about one TCR beta chain. Its antigen is not known. TCRdb's copy holds only in-frame clones and misses some; the assay was immunoSEQ multiplex PCR. Of about 1.5 million clones in the sample, roughly 96% were seen once. The data stem from a study of shared clonotypes between healthy human individuals. Findings and caveats of the study: In a handful of donors, about 5% of naive CD4 clonotypes appeared in common. All-four-donor shared clonotypes had higher generation probabilities than non-shared clonotypes did.

CDR1 MNHEY and CDR2 SMNVEV come from the germline V gene (reference sequence). The CDR3 covers 13 residues. Trimming removed 0 bases from V and 6 bases from J, with 9 bases in between. The TCR originated in a man younger than 45 in good health. Sequenced: naive CD4+ T cells sorted from blood. Indicated subset: CD45RA+ positively selected. The chain joins TRBV27 to TRBJ2-7; D remains unclear. The CDR3 nucleotides are TGTGCCAGCAGTTTATCCCCTTTAATCGAGCAGTACTTC. It is translated as CASSLSPLIEQYF.